The rows below give T cell receptor beta chains drawn from one sample of a study of blood T cell repertoires in COVID-19. Produced via immunoSEQ multiplex PCR; TCRdb's table is partial and in-frame only. The sample lists approximately 400,000 clones, more than 75% seen once, with 1% to 1.5% in the top ten. Input material: PBMCs or T cells enriched from blood (not recorded which). The source of these receptors is a young man who had recovered from COVID-19. CDR3s include the opening cysteine and the closing phenylalanine or tryptophan. A D gene is named only where the DNA matches it firmly.

CASSPSQSGGTGEQYF TRBV4-2 TRBD2
CASSLEGGALAGDYGYTF TRBV5-1 .
CASSLDKLAGDTQYF TRBV5-4 .
CASSIDSLGTSGYNEQFF TRBV19 TRBD2
CASQTGNPYEQYF TRBV10-3 TRBD1
CASSIDPGGPGNQPQHF TRBV19 TRBD1
CASSAGTGPGNTIYF TRBV7-3 TRBD1
CAWSVSGLTGELFF TRBV30 .
CASSYSANGKSYTF TRBV6-5 .
CSARRGEKLFF TRBV20-1 .
CASSQGTSGAGETQYF TRBV6-1 TRBD2